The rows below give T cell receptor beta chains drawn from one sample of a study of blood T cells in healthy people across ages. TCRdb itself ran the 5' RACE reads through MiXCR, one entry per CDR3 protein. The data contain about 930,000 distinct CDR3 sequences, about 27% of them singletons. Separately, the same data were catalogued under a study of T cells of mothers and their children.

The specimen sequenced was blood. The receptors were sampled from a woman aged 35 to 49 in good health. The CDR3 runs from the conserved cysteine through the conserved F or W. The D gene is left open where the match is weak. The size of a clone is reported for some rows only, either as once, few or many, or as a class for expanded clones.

cdr3_aa: CASSSGPHQNYGYTF
cdr3_nt: TGTGCCAGCAGCTCCGGACCTCACCAGAACTATGGCTACACCTTC
j_call: TRBJ1-2
v_call: TRBV5-5
clone_size: few
d_call: -

cdr3_aa: CASSPSPGFGELFF
cdr3_nt: TGTGCCAGCAGCCCGAGCCCAGGGTTCGGGGAGCTGTTTTTT
j_call: TRBJ2-2
v_call: TRBV9
clone_size: -
d_call: -

cdr3_aa: CSVEAGLGNNEQFF
cdr3_nt: TGCAGCGTTGAAGCGGGACTAGGGAACAATGAGCAGTTCTTC
j_call: TRBJ2-1
v_call: TRBV29-1
clone_size: many
d_call: TRBD2

cdr3_aa: CASSLGGWGVTGEDFF
cdr3_nt: TGTGCCAGCAGCTTAGGGGGATGGGGAGTTACGGGGGAAGATTTCTTT
j_call: TRBJ1-1
v_call: TRBV7-8
clone_size: few
d_call: -

cdr3_aa: CASSRETGSYEQYF
cdr3_nt: TGTGCCAGCAGCCGAGAGACAGGGTCCTACGAGCAGTACTTC
j_call: TRBJ2-7
v_call: TRBV3-1
clone_size: many
d_call: TRBD1

cdr3_aa: CASTSTTEGGYTF
cdr3_nt: TGCGCCAGCACCTCGACGACGGAAGGTGGCTACACCTTC
j_call: TRBJ1-2
v_call: TRBV5-1
clone_size: few
d_call: -

cdr3_aa: CAGSLKPGIRGNQPQHF
cdr3_nt: TGTGCCGGCAGCTTGAAACCCGGGATCCGGGGCAATCAGCCCCAGCATTTT
j_call: TRBJ1-5
v_call: TRBV5-5
clone_size: -
d_call: -

cdr3_aa: CASRSTSGKQFF
cdr3_nt: TGTGCCAGCAGGTCGACTAGCGGGAAGCAGTTCTTC
j_call: TRBJ2-1
v_call: TRBV2
clone_size: few
d_call: TRBD2

cdr3_aa: CASSLGDRQNNEQFF
cdr3_nt: TGTGCCAGCAGCTTAGGTGACCGCCAGAACAATGAGCAGTTCTTC
j_call: TRBJ2-1
v_call: TRBV7-9
clone_size: few
d_call: -

cdr3_aa: CASIGLADNEQFF
cdr3_nt: TGTGCCAGCATTGGACTAGCGGACAATGAGCAGTTCTTC
j_call: TRBJ2-1
v_call: TRBV2
clone_size: few
d_call: TRBD2

cdr3_aa: CASSLGTGNGTQYF
cdr3_nt: TGTGCCAGCAGCTTAGGGACAGGGAATGGGACCCAGTACTTC
j_call: TRBJ2-5
v_call: TRBV7-9
clone_size: -
d_call: TRBD1

cdr3_aa: CATSPGAGNTIYF
cdr3_nt: TGTGCCACTAGTCCAGGGGCTGGAAACACCATATATTTT
j_call: TRBJ1-3
v_call: TRBV30
clone_size: -
d_call: -

cdr3_aa: CASRSPGLSYEQYF
cdr3_nt: TGTGCCAGCAGGTCCCCAGGGCTCTCCTACGAGCAGTACTTC
j_call: TRBJ2-7
v_call: TRBV7-2
clone_size: -
d_call: -

cdr3_aa: CASSYPDRPDTQYF
cdr3_nt: TGCGCCAGCAGCTACCCCGACAGGCCAGATACGCAGTATTTT
j_call: TRBJ2-3
v_call: TRBV5-1
clone_size: -
d_call: -

cdr3_aa: CSVEDGRGPKNIQYF
cdr3_nt: TGCAGCGTTGAAGATGGGCGGGGGCCCAAAAACATTCAGTACTTC
j_call: TRBJ2-4
v_call: TRBV29-1
clone_size: many
d_call: -

cdr3_aa: CSAGAGDTEAFF
cdr3_nt: TGCAGTGCCGGGGCCGGGGACACTGAAGCTTTCTTT
j_call: TRBJ1-1
v_call: TRBV20-1
clone_size: -
d_call: -

cdr3_aa: CASSLESSDTQYF
cdr3_nt: TGTGCCAGCAGCTTGGAAAGCTCAGATACGCAGTATTTT
j_call: TRBJ2-3
v_call: TRBV13
clone_size: many
d_call: -

cdr3_aa: CASSFRLAGKETQYF
cdr3_nt: TGTGCCAGCAGTTTCCGACTAGCGGGGAAGGAGACCCAGTACTTC
j_call: TRBJ2-5
v_call: TRBV28
clone_size: -
d_call: TRBD2

cdr3_aa: CASSPRTSPSEQYF
cdr3_nt: TGCGCCAGCAGCCCAAGGACTAGCCCCTCCGAGCAGTACTTC
j_call: TRBJ2-7
v_call: TRBV5-1
clone_size: few
d_call: TRBD2

cdr3_aa: CASRDRVYNKNIQYF
cdr3_nt: TGTGCCAGCAGAGACAGGGTGTACAACAAAAACATTCAGTACTTC
j_call: TRBJ2-4
v_call: TRBV6-5
clone_size: -
d_call: TRBD1

cdr3_aa: CASSFSGYEEKLFF
cdr3_nt: TGTGCCAGCAGCTTTTCCGGCTATGAGGAAAAACTGTTTTTT
j_call: TRBJ1-4
v_call: TRBV7-9
clone_size: many
d_call: -

cdr3_aa: CASSSTPLAGARLNSPLHF
cdr3_nt: TGTGCCAGCAGTTCGACCCCGCTGGCAGGGGCTAGGTTGAATTCACCCCTCCACTTT
j_call: TRBJ1-6
v_call: TRBV28
clone_size: -
d_call: -

cdr3_aa: CAWIPQVGGYTF
cdr3_nt: TGTGCCTGGATTCCCCAGGTGGGTGGCTACACCTTC
j_call: TRBJ1-2
v_call: TRBV30
clone_size: -
d_call: -

cdr3_aa: CASFRWGAYNEQFF
cdr3_nt: TGTGCCAGCTTCCGATGGGGGGCCTACAATGAGCAGTTCTTC
j_call: TRBJ2-1
v_call: TRBV28
clone_size: few
d_call: -

cdr3_aa: CASSPPWGQGTKGTYNEQFF
cdr3_nt: TGTGCCAGCTCACCTCCTTGGGGACAGGGGACGAAGGGGACCTACAATGAGCAGTTCTTC
j_call: TRBJ2-1
v_call: TRBV18
clone_size: -
d_call: TRBD1

cdr3_aa: CSVPQPTDTQYF
cdr3_nt: TGCAGCGTGCCACAACCTACAGATACGCAGTATTTT
j_call: TRBJ2-3
v_call: TRBV29-1
clone_size: many
d_call: -

cdr3_aa: CASSLEDSNTGELFF
cdr3_nt: TGCGCCAGCAGCTTGGAGGACTCCAACACCGGGGAGCTGTTTTTT
j_call: TRBJ2-2
v_call: TRBV5-1
clone_size: -
d_call: -

cdr3_aa: CASSYSRGGNYGYTF
cdr3_nt: TGTGCCAGCAGTTACTCGAGAGGGGGAAACTATGGCTACACCTTC
j_call: TRBJ1-2
v_call: TRBV6-2/TRBV6-3
clone_size: few
d_call: -

cdr3_aa: CASSHGGTANTEAFF
cdr3_nt: TGTGCCAGCAGCCACGGGGGGACAGCGAACACTGAAGCTTTCTTT
j_call: TRBJ1-1
v_call: TRBV3-1
clone_size: -
d_call: TRBD1

cdr3_aa: CASSSGQGYDIQYF
cdr3_nt: TGTGCCAGCAGTTCTGGACAGGGGTATGACATTCAGTACTTC
j_call: TRBJ2-4
v_call: TRBV12-3/TRBV12-4
clone_size: -
d_call: TRBD1

cdr3_aa: CASSSLYLTNNEQFF
cdr3_nt: TGTGCCAGCAGCTCCCTCTACCTTACTAACAATGAGCAGTTCTTC
j_call: TRBJ2-1
v_call: TRBV7-8
clone_size: few
d_call: -

cdr3_aa: CASSPWTGTDSPLHF
cdr3_nt: TGCGCCAGCAGCCCTTGGACAGGGACGGATTCACCCCTCCACTTT
j_call: TRBJ1-6
v_call: TRBV4-1
clone_size: few
d_call: TRBD1

cdr3_aa: CASRSDSSSYNEQYF
cdr3_nt: TGTGCCAGCAGATCAGACTCCAGCTCCTACAATGAGCAGTACTTC
j_call: TRBJ2-7
v_call: TRBV6-6
clone_size: -
d_call: -

cdr3_aa: CASSQVRGRAGELFF
cdr3_nt: TGTGCCAGCAGCCAAGTCAGGGGTCGCGCCGGGGAGCTGTTTTTT
j_call: TRBJ2-2
v_call: TRBV3-1
clone_size: few
d_call: -

cdr3_aa: CASSPGGGGNTEAFF
cdr3_nt: TGCGCCAGCAGCCCCGGTGGAGGGGGGAACACTGAAGCTTTCTTT
j_call: TRBJ1-1
v_call: TRBV4-1
clone_size: once
d_call: -

cdr3_aa: CASSPSGGYSVWQYF
cdr3_nt: TGTGCCAGCAGCCCCAGCGGGGGGTATTCTGTCTGGCAGTACTTC
j_call: TRBJ2-5
v_call: TRBV3-1
clone_size: -
d_call: TRBD2

cdr3_aa: CASSLVVGGSEAFF
cdr3_nt: TGTGCCAGCAGCTTAGTAGTAGGAGGGTCTGAAGCTTTCTTT
j_call: TRBJ1-1
v_call: TRBV7-2
clone_size: -
d_call: -

cdr3_aa: CASSYIAGGDGYNEQYF
cdr3_nt: TGTGCCAGCAGTTACATAGCGGGGGGGGACGGGTACAATGAGCAGTACTTC
j_call: TRBJ2-7
v_call: TRBV6-2/TRBV6-3
clone_size: -
d_call: TRBD2

cdr3_aa: CASSLFDLGTEAFF
cdr3_nt: TGTGCCAGCAGTTTATTTGACCTGGGAACTGAAGCTTTCTTT
j_call: TRBJ1-1
v_call: TRBV27
clone_size: few
d_call: -